This entry lists 9 T cell receptor beta chains sequenced from one sample in a study of blood T cell dynamics during melanoma immunotherapy. As for time point: pre-treatment baseline. Using immunoSEQ multiplex PCR, the repertoire was profiled, and TCRdb retains in-frame clones only, with some absent. This sample yields about 14,000 clones, of which around 86% are seen a single time; 6% to 7.5% belongs to the top ten. This specimen was blood, taken from a patient treated with checkpoint blockade. These receptors were collected from a human donor with melanoma.

This clone is judged large. The chain is built from TRBV9 and TRBJ1-2; D call uncertain. Looked up from germline, CDR1 is SGDLS and CDR2 is YYNGEE. V gave up 5 bases and J gave up 0 bases, with 11 bases separating them. This CDR3 is 14 amino acids long. Here the CDR3 reads CASSSHPPNYGYTF. The CDR3 DNA reads TGTGCCAGCAGTTCACACCCGCCTAACTATGGCTACACCTTC.

This chain joins TRBV6-5 and TRBJ2-3; D unresolved. V lost 0 bases and J 1 base, leaving 8 bases between the germline ends. CDR1 MNHEY and CDR2 SVGAGI come from the germline V gene. The CDR3 spans 15 residues. This chain's CDR3 is CASSYSWQGTDTQYF. CDR3 in DNA: TGTGCCAGCAGTTACTCATGGCAGGGCACAGATACGCAGTATTTT.

The chain couples TRBV5-1 to TRBJ2-2, with D unresolved. Germline CDR1 and CDR2: SGHRS and YFSETQ. The CDR3 loop spans 13 amino acids. V lost 4 bases and J 5 bases, leaving 9 bases between the germline ends. CDR3 loop: CASSTTDTGELFF. The CDR3 DNA reads TGCGCCAGCAGCACCACGGATACCGGGGAGCTGTTTTTT.

This clone was recorded only once. The chain recombines TRBV4-1 with TRBJ2-5, with TRBD2 matching over 9 bases. V was pared by 0 bases and J by 10 bases, with 12 bases of the junction left unmatched. The CDR3 consists of 16 residues. Germline loops: CDR1 MGHRA, CDR2 YSYEKL. CDR3: CASSQDFKGLASHQYF. CDR3 nucleotides: TGCGCCAGCAGCCAAGATTTCAAGGGACTAGCCTCACACCAGTACTTC.

CDR3 protein: CASSVSGLAGGQETQYF. CDR3 bases: TGTGCCAGCAGCGTATCGGGACTAGCGGGGGGCCAAGAGACCCAGTACTTC. The chain joins TRBV9 to TRBJ2-5, with 15 bases fitting TRBD2. With 1 base clipped from V and 1 base from J, the junction kept 2 bases outside the gene matches. CDR1 SGDLS and CDR2 YYNGEE come from the germline V gene. The length of the CDR3 is 17 residues.

The chain employs TRBV5-8 and TRBJ2-3; D gene unclear. This CDR3 contains 16 residues. Between the trimmed V and J ends, which lost 3 bases and 2 bases, there was a span of 16 bases. In germline, CDR1 is SGHTS, CDR2 YDEGEE. The CDR3 spells CASSSLGGSITDTQYF. DNA for the CDR3: TGTGCCAGCAGCTCCCTCGGCGGCTCGATCACAGATACGCAGTATTTT. Looking up the rest from reference TRBV5-8 and TRBJ2-3 gives the full variable domain: EAGVTQSPTHLIKTRGQQATLRCSPISGHTSVYWYQQALGLGLQFLLWYDEGEERNRGNFPPRFSGRQFPNYSSELNVNALELEDSALYLCASSSLGGSITDTQYFGPGTRLTVL.

J is TRBJ1-5 and V is TRBV14, with D perhaps TRBD1 (5 bases). V shed 1 base and J shed 4 bases, with 5 bases lying between them. The length of the CDR3 is 13 residues. CDR1 is SGHDN, CDR2 FVKESK, per germline. CDR3 protein: CASSQGGNQPQHF. CDR3 DNA: TGTGCCAGCAGCCAAGGGGGGAATCAGCCCCAGCATTTT.

The CDR3 bases are TGTGCCAGCAGCCAAGAGCGGACTAGCGGGGGTCCGGAGTACTTC. This gives the protein CASSQERTSGGPEYF. The chain joins TRBV7-9 to TRBJ2-7, with 13 bases fitting TRBD2. CDR1 and CDR2 from the germline V gene are SEHNR and FQNEAQ (reference sequence). J gave up 11 bases and V 5 bases, and 12 bases lay outside the gene matches. This CDR3 is 15 amino acids long.

This clone has a single count. The chain couples TRBV7-2 to TRBJ2-7, with 11 bases lining up with TRBD2. The CDR3 spans 15 residues. The germline V gene encodes CDR1 SGHTA and CDR2 FQGNSA. The trim removed 6 bases at V and 4 bases at J, leaving 8 bases unmatched. The CDR3 nucleotides are TGTGCCAGCAGGGACGGACTAGCGGGCATATACGAGCAGTACTTC. Encoded protein: CASRDGLAGIYEQYF. Full variable domain (rest looked up from reference TRBV7-2 and TRBJ2-7): GAGVSQSPSNKVTEKGKDVELRCDPISGHTALYWYRQSLGQGLEFLIYFQGNSAPDKSGLPSDRFSAERTGGSVSTLTIQRTQQEDSAVYLCASRDGLAGIYEQYFGPGTRLTVT.